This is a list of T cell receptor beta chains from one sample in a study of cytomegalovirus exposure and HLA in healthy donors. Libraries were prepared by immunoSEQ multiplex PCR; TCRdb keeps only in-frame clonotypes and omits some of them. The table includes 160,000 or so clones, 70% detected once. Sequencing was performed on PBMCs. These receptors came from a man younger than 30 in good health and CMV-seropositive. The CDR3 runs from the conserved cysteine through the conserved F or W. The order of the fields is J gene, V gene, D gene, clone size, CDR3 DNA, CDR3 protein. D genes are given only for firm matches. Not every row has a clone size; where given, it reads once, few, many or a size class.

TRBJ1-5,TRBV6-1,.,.,TGTGCCATTCAGTATAGCAATCAGCCCCAGCATTTT,CAIQYSNQPQHF
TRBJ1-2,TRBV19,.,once,TGTGCCAGTAGTATGGGGCACTATGGCTACACCTTC,CASSMGHYGYTF
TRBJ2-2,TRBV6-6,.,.,TGTGCCAGCAGACAGGGAGGGTACGGGGAGCTGTTTTTT,CASRQGGYGELFF
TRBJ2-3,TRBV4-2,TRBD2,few,TGTGCCAGCAGCGCCGGACTAGCGGGGCCAGGGGGGGATACGCAGTATTTT,CASSAGLAGPGGDTQYF
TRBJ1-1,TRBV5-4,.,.,TGTGCCAGCAGCGAAGGGACTTCGGGGGTGAACACTGAAGCTTTCTTT,CASSEGTSGVNTEAFF
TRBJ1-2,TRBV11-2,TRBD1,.,TGTGCCAGCAGCACTCAGCACGAACAGGGGCCGGACTATGGCTACACCTTC,CASSTQHEQGPDYGYTF
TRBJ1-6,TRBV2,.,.,TGTGCCAGCAGCGGGGGGCAATTTAATTCACCCCTCCACTTT,CASSGGQFNSPLHF
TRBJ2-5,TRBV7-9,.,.,TGTGCCAGCAGCTTGAGTCACCAAGAGACCCAGTACTTC,CASSLSHQETQYF
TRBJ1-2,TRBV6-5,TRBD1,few,TGTGCCAGCAGGGGGGACAGGGAGTCTCATGGCTACACCTTC,CASRGDRESHGYTF
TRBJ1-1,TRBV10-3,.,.,TGTGCCATCAGTGAAGTACAGGCTAACACTGAAGCTTTCTTT,CAISEVQANTEAFF
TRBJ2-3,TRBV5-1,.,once,TGCGCCAGCAGCATCGAACAAGATACGCAGTATTTT,CASSIEQDTQYF
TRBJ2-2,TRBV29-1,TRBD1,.,TGCAGCGTCGGGGACAGCAACACCGGGGAGCTGTTTTTT,CSVGDSNTGELFF
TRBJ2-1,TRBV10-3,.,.,TGTGCCATCAGTGAAGGGGTACGGGACTCCCAGTTCTTC,CAISEGVRDSQFF
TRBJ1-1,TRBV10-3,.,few,TGTGCCATCAGTGAAGAGTCCGGGACTGAAGCTTTCTTT,CAISEESGTEAFF
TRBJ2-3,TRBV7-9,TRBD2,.,TGTGCCAGCAGCTTAGGAGCGACTAGCGGAGTAACAGATACGCAGTATTTT,CASSLGATSGVTDTQYF
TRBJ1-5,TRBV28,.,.,TGTGCCAGCAGCTTCCAGGCTAGCAATCAGCCCCAGCATTTT,CASSFQASNQPQHF
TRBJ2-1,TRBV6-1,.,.,TGTGCCAGCAGACAGGTGACCTACAATGAGCAGTTCTTC,CASRQVTYNEQFF
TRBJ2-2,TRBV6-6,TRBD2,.,TGTGCCAGCATGCTTCTAGCGGGGAACACCGGGGAGCTGTTTTTT,CASMLLAGNTGELFF
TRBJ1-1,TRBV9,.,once,TGTGCCAGCAGCACCACCACCCTACCAAACACTGAAGCTTTCTTT,CASSTTTLPNTEAFF
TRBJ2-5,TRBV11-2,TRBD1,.,TGTGCCAGCAGTTCACCCGGGACAGGGGTGACCCAGTACTTC,CASSSPGTGVTQYF
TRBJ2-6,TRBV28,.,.,TGTGCCAGCAGTTCGTCCGGGTCTGGGGCCAACGTCCTGACTTTC,CASSSSGSGANVLTF
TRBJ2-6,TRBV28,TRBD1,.,TGTGCCAGCACCGGACAGGGGACTGGGGCCAACGTCCTGACTTTC,CASTGQGTGANVLTF
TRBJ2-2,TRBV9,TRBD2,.,TGTGCCAGTCCTGCCCGACTAGCGGGAGTTAACACCGGGGAGCTGTTTTTT,CASPARLAGVNTGELFF
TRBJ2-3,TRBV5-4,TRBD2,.,TGTGCCAGCAGCTTGAAGAGCGGGAGGGGAGATACGCAGTATTTT,CASSLKSGRGDTQYF
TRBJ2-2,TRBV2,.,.,TGTGCCATTGGGAGGGACAGGACGAACACCGGGGAGCTGTTTTTT,CAIGRDRTNTGELFF
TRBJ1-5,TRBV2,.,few,TGTGCCAGCAGTGAAGGACAGTTGCGGCCCCAGCATTTT,CASSEGQLRPQHF
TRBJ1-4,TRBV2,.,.,TGTGCCAGCAGTGACCGGGGGTGGGGTGAAAAACTGTTTTTT,CASSDRGWGEKLFF
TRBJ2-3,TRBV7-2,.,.,TGTGCCAGCAGCTTGAGTGGGCATCCCACAGATACGCAGTATTTT,CASSLSGHPTDTQYF
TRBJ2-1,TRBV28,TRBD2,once,TGTGCCAGCATGCTCGGGGGGACCCTCCAACAGGATGAGCAGTTCTTC,CASMLGGTLQQDEQFF
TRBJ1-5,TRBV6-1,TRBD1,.,TGTGCCAGCAGCTGGGACAGGGGCGGTGATCAGCCCCAGCATTTT,CASSWDRGGDQPQHF
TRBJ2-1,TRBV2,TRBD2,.,TGTGCCAGCAGGGAAGCAAGCGGGAAAGATAATGAGCAGTTCTTC,CASREASGKDNEQFF
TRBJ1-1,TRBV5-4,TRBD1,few,TGTGCCAGCAGCGTCCCGGGACAGGGGAGAACTGAAGCTTTCTTT,CASSVPGQGRTEAFF
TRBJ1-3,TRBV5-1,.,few,TGCGCCAGCAGCTACCTAGGAGGGGCCGAGACTGGAAACACCATATATTTT,CASSYLGGAETGNTIYF
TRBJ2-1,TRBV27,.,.,TGTGCCAGCAGTTTAGATTCGGCGGGACTGAACCTCAATGAGCAGTTCTTC,CASSLDSAGLNLNEQFF
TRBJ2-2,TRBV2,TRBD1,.,TGTGCCAGTCATATCGCAGGGGGAAGTACCGGGGAGCTGTTTTTT,CASHIAGGSTGELFF
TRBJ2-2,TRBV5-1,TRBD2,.,TGCGCCAGCAGCCCGGGAGGGACCACCGGGGAGCTGTTTTTT,CASSPGGTTGELFF
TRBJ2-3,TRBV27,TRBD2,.,TGTGCCAGCAGTTTAATGGGGACTAGCGTCAGCACAGATACGCAGTATTTT,CASSLMGTSVSTDTQYF
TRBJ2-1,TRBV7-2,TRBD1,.,TGTGCCAGCAAAGGGACAGGGACCCGCAATGAGCAGTTCTTC,CASKGTGTRNEQFF
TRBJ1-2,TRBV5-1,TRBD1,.,TGCGCCAGCAGCTTGGGTGCGGGACAGTTCTATGGCTACACCTTC,CASSLGAGQFYGYTF
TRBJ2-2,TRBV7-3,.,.,TGTGCCAGCAGCTCACAGGGACGGACCGGGGAGCTGTTTTTT,CASSSQGRTGELFF
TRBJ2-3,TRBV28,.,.,TGTGCCAGCCGGGACTCAAGCACAGATACGCAGTATTTT,CASRDSSTDTQYF
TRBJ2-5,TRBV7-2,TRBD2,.,TGTGCCAGCAGCTCCCTCGGACTAGCGGGAAAAGAGACCCAGTACTTC,CASSSLGLAGKETQYF
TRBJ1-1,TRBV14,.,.,TGTGCCAGCAGCCGCGGCTCGTTGGGCACTGAAGCTTTCTTT,CASSRGSLGTEAFF
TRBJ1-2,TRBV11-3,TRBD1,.,TGTGCCAGCAGCCCCACCCTCCCGACAGGGGGCGCGGGTGGCTACACCTTC,CASSPTLPTGGAGGYTF
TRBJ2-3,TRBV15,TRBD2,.,TGTGCCACCAGCACTTCGCTAGCGGGAAGGGCCGATACGCAGTATTTT,CATSTSLAGRADTQYF
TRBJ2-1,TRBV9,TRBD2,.,TGTGCCAGCAGCGTCCCCGGGGGGGCCCACAATGAGCAGTTCTTC,CASSVPGGAHNEQFF
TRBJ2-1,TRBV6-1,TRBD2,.,TGTGCCAGCAGTGAAAACGTCCTAGCGGGAGAAACGAAGTTCTTC,CASSENVLAGETKFF
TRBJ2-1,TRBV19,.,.,TGTGCCAGTAGTATAGCAGATCGGGTTAACAATGAGCAGTTCTTC,CASSIADRVNNEQFF